The 23 T cell receptor beta chains below all came from one sample that was sequenced in a study of CD8 T cells in ankylosing spondylitis. MiXCR was run by TCRdb on the 5' RACE reads, yielding one entry per CDR3 protein. Here the sample spans about 360,000 distinct CDR3 sequences, around 20% being singletons. Source material: blood, either unsorted or a sorted T cell fraction (not recorded which). The receptors originated from a male donor with ankylosing spondylitis or in good health (not recorded which).

The chain carries TRBV5-1 and TRBJ1-1, with D perhaps TRBD1 (5 bases). V lost 0 bases to trimming and J lost 4 bases, with 10 bases between them. Germline V lookup: CDR1 SGHRS, CDR2 YFSETQ. The CDR3 runs to 14 residues. The CDR3: CASSLDRTITEAFF. CDR3 coding DNA: TGCGCCAGCAGCTTGGACAGGACGATCACTGAAGCTTTCTTT.

The V and J genes are TRBV9 and TRBJ2-7; D uncertain. Trimming removed 4 bases at V and 2 bases at J, with 13 bases between. CDR3 size: 14 residues. CDR1 SGDLS and CDR2 YYNGEE come from the germline V gene. The CDR3 nucleotides read TGTGCCAGCAGCAACGGGTCCTCCACCTACGAGCAGTACTTC. This codes for CASSNGSSTYEQYF.

In this sample, this clonotype turned up a few times. The CDR3 nucleotides read TGTGCCAGCAGCTTAGGTCAATGGGATACGCAGTATTTT. Its translation: CASSLGQWDTQYF. The chain is built from TRBV7-3 and TRBJ2-3; D is uncertain. The CDR3 has 13 residues. The V and J ends lost 2 bases and 6 bases respectively, with 9 bases between them. Germline-derived CDR1 and CDR2 are SGHTA and FQGTGA.

J is TRBJ2-5 and V is TRBV5-4; 10 bases fit TRBD2. J lost 5 bases, V lost 0 bases, and 13 bases had no gene match. Germline V CDR1 and CDR2: SGHNT, YYREEE (reference sequence). There are 18 residues in the CDR3. The DNA for the CDR3 is TGTGCCAGCAGCTTGGTGGATTTTGGTAGCGGGGGGTTGGAGACCCAGTACTTC. Protein: CASSLVDFGSGGLETQYF.

This clonotype was detected a few times. The rearrangement links TRBV12-3 or TRBV12-4 to TRBJ2-1; tentatively, D is TRBD2 (5 bases). This CDR3 has 15 residues. V was cut by 7 bases and J by 4 bases, with 17 bases left in between. The CDR3, as DNA: TGTGCCAGCACCGGAGGCGGGCAATCTTACAATGAGCAGTTCTTC. Encoded protein: CASTGGGQSYNEQFF.

The chain recombines TRBV2 with TRBJ1-1; D perhaps matches TRBD1 (6 bases). Per germline, CDR1 SNHLY and CDR2 FYNNEI. V was pared by 6 bases and J by 1 base, with 12 bases between. The length of the CDR3 is 14 residues. CDR3 DNA: TGTGCCAGCAGGAGAGACAGGACGAACACTGAAGCTTTCTTT. Translating it yields CASRRDRTNTEAFF.

This clonotype has only a few counts. The V call is TRBV5-5, the J call TRBJ1-5; D is ambiguous. V gave up 4 bases and J gave up 6 bases, with 11 bases separating them. The CDR3 sequence is 13 residues long. Germline V gene data show CDR1 as SGHKS and CDR2 as YYEKEE (reference sequence). CDR3 in amino acids: CASSRKSGQPQHF. CDR3 nucleotides: TGTGCCAGCAGCCGTAAATCCGGTCAGCCCCAGCATTTT.

This clonotype showed up just once. The CDR3 sequence is CASSLEAGHTQYF. CDR3 nucleotides: TGTGCCAGCAGCTTAGAGGCAGGTCATACGCAGTATTTT. This chain joins TRBV7-7 and TRBJ2-3; D gene unclear. Germline CDR1 and CDR2: SSHAT and FNYEAQ (reference sequence). The CDR3 contains 13 residues. The ends were cut back, 1 base at V and 7 bases at J, with 9 bases in the middle.

This clonotype turned up a few times. This chain connects TRBV29-1 to TRBJ2-2; 7 bases fit TRBD2. With 4 bases clipped from V and 0 bases from J, the junction kept 5 bases outside the gene matches. Germline loops: CDR1 SQVTM, CDR2 ANQGSEA. This CDR3 region has 15 residues. CDR3 residues: CSVGEAGPNTGELFF. The DNA for the CDR3 is TGCAGCGTTGGGGAAGCGGGGCCGAACACCGGGGAGCTGTTTTTT.

The V and J genes are TRBV11-1 and TRBJ2-5; D unclear. Germline CDR1 and CDR2: SGHAT and FQDESV (reference sequence). CDR3 length: 12 residues. Trimming shortened V by 4 bases and J by 5 bases, and 8 bases separated the two germline ends. DNA for the CDR3: TGTGCCAGCAGCTCAGCCTTCGAGACCCAGTACTTC. Encoded protein: CASSSAFETQYF.

This clonotype was detected only a few times. CDR3 sequence (DNA): TGTGCCAGCAGTTTATGGGACAGTGACGAGCAGTACTTC. It codes for CASSLWDSDEQYF. The gene calls are TRBV12-3 or TRBV12-4 and TRBJ2-7; 7 bases are shared with TRBD1. This CDR3 is 13 amino acids long. V lost 2 bases, J lost 5 bases, and 3 bases stayed unmatched.

In its sample, this clonotype was seen a few times. The CDR3 sequence is CASSSGSFPNTEAFF. CDR3 nucleotides: TGTGCCAGCAGCTCCGGGTCCTTCCCGAACACTGAAGCTTTCTTT. The rearrangement links TRBV6-1 to TRBJ1-1; unclear D gene. The CDR3 extends over 15 amino acids. CDR1 MNHNS and CDR2 SASEGT come from the germline V gene. Trimming took 6 bases from V and 1 from J, leaving 15 bases between them.

This clonotype was seen just once. V is TRBV30 and J is TRBJ2-6; no clear D gene. V lost 5 bases and J lost 0, with 5 bases in between. From germline, CDR1 is GTSNPN and CDR2 SVGIG (reference sequence). This CDR3 comprises 13 residues. The CDR3 sequence: CAWDSSGANVLTF. The CDR3 bases are TGTGCCTGGGATAGCTCTGGGGCCAACGTCCTGACTTTC. Full variable domain (remainder filled in from reference TRBV30 and TRBJ2-6): SQTIHQWPATLVQPVGSPLSLECTVEGTSNPNLYWYRQAAGRGLQLLFYSVGIGQISSEVPQNLSASRPQDRQFILSSKKLLLSDSGFYLCAWDSSGANVLTFGAGSRLTVL.

The gene calls are TRBV29-1 and TRBJ2-7; D might be TRBD1 (6 bases). V was trimmed by 7 bases and J by 2 bases, leaving 15 bases between them. Germline V gene sequence: CDR1 SQVTM, CDR2 ANQGSEA. The CDR3 has 13 residues. In nucleotides, the CDR3 is TGCAGCGCTACAGGGTCGCCGACCTACGAGCAGTACTTC. This sequence encodes CSATGSPTYEQYF.

This clonotype was found many times. This chain connects TRBV9 to TRBJ2-3; D unresolved. This CDR3 has 13 residues. Trimming took 3 bases from V and 0 from J, leaving 5 bases between them. Looked up from germline, CDR1 is SGDLS and CDR2 is YYNGEE. The CDR3 nucleotides are TGTGCCAGCAGCGACAGAAGCACAGATACGCAGTATTTT. Its protein is CASSDRSTDTQYF.

This chain connects TRBV7-6 to TRBJ2-1; TRBD1 matches 7 bases. CDR3 length: 17 amino acids. Germline CDR1 reads SGHVS; CDR2 reads FNYEAQ. V lost 0 bases, J lost 0 bases, and 5 bases stayed unmatched. CDR3: CASSLARGGHSYNEQFF. The CDR3 nucleotides read TGTGCCAGCAGCTTAGCGCGAGGGGGCCACTCCTACAATGAGCAGTTCTTC.

The chain has TRBV4-1 and TRBJ2-7; D possibly corresponds to TRBD2 (6 bases). This CDR3 comprises 14 residues. The V end lost 1 base, the J end lost 3 bases, and 10 bases lay between the germline ends. Germline V lookup: CDR1 MGHRA, CDR2 YSYEKL. This CDR3 reads CASSQGRDGYEQYF. Written as DNA, the CDR3 is TGCGCCAGCAGCCAAGGGAGGGATGGCTACGAGCAGTACTTC.

In this sample, this clonotype turned up a few times. The chain carries TRBV11-1 and TRBJ2-6, with D uncertain. The germline CDR1 and CDR2 sequences are SGHAT and FQDESV (reference sequence). CDR3 size: 19 residues. V was trimmed by 1 base and J by 0 bases, leaving 16 bases between them. CDR3: CASSLGRAPLSSGANVLTF. The DNA of the CDR3 is TGTGCCAGCAGCTTAGGTCGCGCTCCCCTCAGCTCTGGGGCCAACGTCCTGACTTTC.

A remark on this clonotype: A much larger clone lies one base from this, so it may be a read error. The V and J genes are TRBV29-1 and TRBJ1-1; tentative D call: TRBD1 (6 bases). The CDR3 extends over 13 amino acids. V shed 5 bases and J shed 1 base, with 11 bases lying between them. CDR1 is SQVTM and CDR2 is ANQGSEA in the germline V gene. The DNA of the CDR3 is TGCAGCGTTCAAACAGGGAGGAACACTGAAGCTTTCTTT. Its translation is CSVQTGRNTEAFF.

This chain connects TRBV11-2 to TRBJ2-3; D may correspond to TRBD1 or TRBD2 (6 bases each). V was clipped by 1 base and J by 0 bases, with 23 bases between them. Germline CDR1 and CDR2: SGHAT and FQNNGV. The CDR3 extends over 20 amino acids. The CDR3 sequence: CASSLVLGPDGGGSTDTQYF. The DNA of the CDR3 is TGTGCCAGCAGCTTAGTATTGGGCCCCGACGGGGGCGGAAGCACAGATACGCAGTATTTT.

In its sample, this clonotype was seen a few times. This chain links TRBV20-1 with TRBJ2-5; TRBD1 agrees at 7 bases. J was trimmed by 5 bases and V by 1 base; bases with no gene match: 10. The CDR3 length is 15 residues. The germline gives CDR1 DFQATT, CDR2 SNEGSKA (reference sequence). CDR3 nucleotides: TGCAGTGCTAGAGCGAAAAACAGGGGCGGGGAGACCCAGTACTTC. Translation: CSARAKNRGGETQYF.

This clonotype was detected only a few times. Its ends do not fully match the called genes, so a read error is possible. This sequence joins TRBV12-3 or TRBV12-4 and TRBJ2-3; D call uncertain. This CDR3 has 13 residues. In DNA, the CDR3 is TGTGCCAGCAGTTTAGCGACCCCGGAAAAGGTTGGTTTT. Its translation is CASSLATPEKVGF.

The CDR3 sequence: CASSLSGGYGETQYF. The CDR3 coding sequence is TGCGCCAGCAGCTTAAGCGGGGGTTACGGGGAGACCCAGTACTTC. The chain combines TRBV5-1 with TRBJ2-5, with 8 bases lining up with TRBD2. The CDR3 is made up of 15 amino acids. From germline, CDR1 is SGHRS and CDR2 YFSETQ. Trimming removed 2 bases from V and 5 bases from J; junction bases left unmatched: 8.